Here is one TCR beta chain with its context. As yet, its antigen is unknown. The sample has other DNA sequences that encode this CDR3 too. These data are taken from a study of shared clonotypes between healthy human individuals. Study outcomes and limitations: In this cohort, only blood was sampled, and tissue repertoires likely differ. The study found lower generation probabilities in non-shared clonotypes than in those shared by all four donors.

Deletions cut 3 bases from V and 6 bases from J, with 6 bases between. Per the germline V gene, CDR1 is MNHEY and CDR2 is SVGAGI. The CDR3 extends over 11 amino acids. The study separated CD4+ cells into CD45RA+ naive and CD45RA-negative memory subsets. Libraries were prepared by immunoSEQ multiplex PCR; TCRdb keeps only in-frame clonotypes and omits some of them. The sample holds 2 million to 2.5 million clones, more than 80% seen once. This chain uses TRBV6-5 with TRBJ2-7; possibly TRBD1 for D (5 bases). The sequenced material came from naive CD4+ T cells from PBMCs. Subset in this sample: CD45RA+ positively selected. The origin of this receptor is a man aged 18 to 35 in good health. Some clones in this sample may be carry-over from other donors' samples. CDR3 sequence (DNA): TGTGCCAGCAGTTATAGGGGCGAGCAGTACTTC. This gives the protein CASSYRGEQYF.